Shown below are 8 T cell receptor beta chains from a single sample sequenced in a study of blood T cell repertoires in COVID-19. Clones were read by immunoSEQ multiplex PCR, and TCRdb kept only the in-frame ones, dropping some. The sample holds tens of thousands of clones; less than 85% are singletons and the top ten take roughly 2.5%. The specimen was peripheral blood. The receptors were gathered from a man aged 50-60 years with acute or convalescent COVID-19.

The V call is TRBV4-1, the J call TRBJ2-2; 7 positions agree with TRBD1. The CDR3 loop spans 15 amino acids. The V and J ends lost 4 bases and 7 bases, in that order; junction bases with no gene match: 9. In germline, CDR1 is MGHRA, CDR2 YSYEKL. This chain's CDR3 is CASSLRQGYDGELFF. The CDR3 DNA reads TGCGCCAGCAGCCTCCGACAGGGTTATGACGGGGAGCTGTTTTTT.

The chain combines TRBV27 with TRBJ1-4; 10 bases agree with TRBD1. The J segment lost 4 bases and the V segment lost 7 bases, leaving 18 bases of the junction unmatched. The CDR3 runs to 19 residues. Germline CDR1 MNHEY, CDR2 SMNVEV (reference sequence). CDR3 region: CASTPLSGQGVVSNEKLFF. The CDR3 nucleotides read TGTGCCAGCACCCCATTATCCGGACAGGGGGTTGTTAGTAATGAAAAACTGTTTTTT.

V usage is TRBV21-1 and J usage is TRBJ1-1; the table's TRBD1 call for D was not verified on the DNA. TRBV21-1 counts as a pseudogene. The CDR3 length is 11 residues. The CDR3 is CAGAVRTEAFF. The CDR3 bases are TGTGCGGGGGCGGTGAGAACTGAAGCTTTCTTT.

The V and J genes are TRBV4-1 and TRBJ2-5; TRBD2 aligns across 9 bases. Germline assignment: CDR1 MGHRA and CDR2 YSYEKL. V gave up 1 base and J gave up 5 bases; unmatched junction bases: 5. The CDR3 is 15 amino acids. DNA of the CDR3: TGCGCCAGCAGCCAAGGGGCGGGGGGGCACGAGACCCAGTACTTC. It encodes CASSQGAGGHETQYF.

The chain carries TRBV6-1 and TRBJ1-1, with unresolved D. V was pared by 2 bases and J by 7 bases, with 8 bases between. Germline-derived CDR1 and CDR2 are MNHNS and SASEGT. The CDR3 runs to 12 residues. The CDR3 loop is CASSELRDEAFF. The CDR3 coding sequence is TGTGCCAGCAGTGAATTGAGGGATGAAGCTTTCTTT.

The CDR3, as DNA: TGCGCCAGCAGCCGGACTAGCGGGGGGCCCCAAGAGACCCAGTACTTC. The encoded protein is CASSRTSGGPQETQYF. V and J are TRBV4-1 and TRBJ2-5; 14 bases map to TRBD2. CDR3 length: 16 residues. J was trimmed by 1 base and V by 4 bases; bases with no gene match: 2. Germline lookup yields CDR1 MGHRA and CDR2 YSYEKL.

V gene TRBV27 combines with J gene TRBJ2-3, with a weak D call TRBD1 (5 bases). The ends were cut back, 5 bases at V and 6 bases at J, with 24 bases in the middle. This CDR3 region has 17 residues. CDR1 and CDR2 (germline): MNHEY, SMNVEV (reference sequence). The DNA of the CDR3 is TGTGCCAGCAGTCCAATCTCTTGGGGCCCCGAATACGATACGCAGTATTTT. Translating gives CASSPISWGPEYDTQYF.

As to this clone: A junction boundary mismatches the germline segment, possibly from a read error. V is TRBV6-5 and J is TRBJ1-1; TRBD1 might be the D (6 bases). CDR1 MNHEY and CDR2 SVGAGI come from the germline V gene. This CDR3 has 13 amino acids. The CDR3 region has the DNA TGTGCCAGCAGTGACTCACTACAGGGTCGAGCTTTCTTT. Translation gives CASSDSLQGRAFF.